This record covers a single T cell receptor (beta chain). What it recognizes is unknown. Only in-frame clones appear in the TCRdb table, and some are missing; sequencing was by immunoSEQ multiplex PCR. The data show 32,000 or so clones, with roughly 79% seen just once and roughly an eighth held by the top ten. Germline V CDR1 and CDR2: MDHEN, SYDVKM. The CDR3 is 14 amino acids. J gave up 3 bases and V 2 bases, and 4 bases lay outside the gene matches. This entry comes from a study of radiotherapy plus CTLA-4 blockade in lung cancer. Study findings and constraints: It was early blood T cell clone dynamics, with interferon-beta, that reportedly best predicted response.

The chain carries TRBV28 and TRBJ2-7; 7 nucleotides match TRBD2. Source: peripheral blood, taken from a patient treated with radiotherapy plus ipilimumab. The TCR originated in a human donor with non-small cell lung cancer that progressed on radiotherapy plus ipilimumab. The CDR3 nucleotides read TGTGCCAGCAGTTTAGCGGGAGTTATCTACGAGCAGTACTTC. This codes for CASSLAGVIYEQYF.